The clone carrying this T cell receptor beta chain has a single count. The antigen is not known. V lost 4 bases and J lost 6; bases outside the gene matches: 7. This CDR3 region has 15 residues. Looked up from germline, CDR1 is SGHVS and CDR2 is FQNEAQ. This specimen comes from a study of OX40 agonist ivuxolimab in advanced cancers. Background on the study: In this cohort, patients received ivuxolimab, an agonistic anti-OX40 (CD134) antibody. Patients in dose escalation had liver, melanoma, kidney or head and neck cancers. Earlier treatment with anti-PD-1, anti-PD-L1 or anti-CTLA-4 was permitted, and 30% to 40% had received some. Study-wide findings and caveats: Antigen targets of the expanded peripheral T cells went undetermined.

Generated by immunoSEQ multiplex PCR, the TCRdb table keeps only in-frame clones and is missing some. This table has tens of thousands of clones, approximately 80% appearing once. The sequence was obtained from an adult with an advanced solid tumor such as melanoma, head and neck, liver or kidney cancer. The chain employs TRBV7-8 and TRBJ1-4, with TRBD1 matching over 8 bases. Sequenced here: CD4+ or CD8+ T cells sorted from blood, sampled in a trial of the OX40 agonist ivuxolimab. CDR3 residues: CASSSLPTGDEKLFF. The CDR3 coding sequence is TGTGCCAGCAGCTCCCTTCCGACAGGGGATGAAAAACTGTTTTTT. The variable domain in full, with the rest retrieved from reference TRBV7-8 and TRBJ1-4, is GAGVSQSPRYKVAKRGQDVALRCDPISGHVSLFWYQQALGQGPEFLTYFQNEAQLDKSGLPSDRFFAERPEGSVSTLKIQRTQQEDSAVYLCASSSLPTGDEKLFFGSGTQLSVL.